The rows below give T cell receptor beta chains drawn from one sample of a study of blood T cells in healthy people across ages. TCRdb processed the 5' RACE reads anew with MiXCR; each CDR3 protein has one entry. The sample lists over 1,200,000 distinct CDR3 sequences, 55% to 75% occurring once. The sample consisted of blood. These receptors were collected from a young man in good health. CDR3s include the opening cysteine and the closing phenylalanine or tryptophan. Each record gives: clone size, V gene, D gene, J gene, CDR3 DNA, CDR3 protein. The D gene is left open where the match is weak. Only part of the rows carry a size: once, few, many, or a class if the clone is expanded.

abundance: NA; v_gene: TRBV5-1; d_gene: TRBD2; j_gene: TRBJ2-7; CDR3nt: TGCGCCAGCAGCGTTGGCCCCCGGGGACTAGCGGGAGGGGTCTACGAGCAGTACTTC; CDR3aa: CASSVGPRGLAGGVYEQYF
abundance: once; v_gene: TRBV4-3; d_gene: NA; j_gene: TRBJ2-7; CDR3nt: TGCGCCAGCAGCCCCTACACCGGGAGTTACAATGAGCAGTACTTC; CDR3aa: CASSPYTGSYNEQYF
abundance: few; v_gene: TRBV6-1; d_gene: TRBD1; j_gene: TRBJ2-7; CDR3nt: TGTGCCAGCAGGGCCGGGACAGGGGTAACCTACGAGCAGTACTTC; CDR3aa: CASRAGTGVTYEQYF
abundance: few; v_gene: TRBV2; d_gene: NA; j_gene: TRBJ2-1; CDR3nt: TGTGCCAGCAGTGAAATCGGCGGCAGCTCCTACAATGAGCAGTTCTTC; CDR3aa: CASSEIGGSSYNEQFF
abundance: NA; v_gene: TRBV5-1; d_gene: TRBD2; j_gene: TRBJ2-7; CDR3nt: TGCGCCAGCAGCGCCGGGACTACCGTCGAGCAGTACTTC; CDR3aa: CASSAGTTVEQYF
abundance: NA; v_gene: TRBV27; d_gene: TRBD2; j_gene: TRBJ2-1; CDR3nt: TGTGCCAGCAGACCCCCGGGACTAGCGGACAATGAGCAGTTCTTC; CDR3aa: CASRPPGLADNEQFF
abundance: NA; v_gene: TRBV4-2; d_gene: NA; j_gene: TRBJ1-5; CDR3nt: TGTGCCAGCAGCCTACTTTCGGGGGGTCAGCCCCAGCATTTT; CDR3aa: CASSLLSGGQPQHF
abundance: NA; v_gene: TRBV4-1; d_gene: NA; j_gene: TRBJ2-2; CDR3nt: TGCGCCAGCAGCAGACAGGATAACACCGGGGAGCTGTTTTTT; CDR3aa: CASSRQDNTGELFF
abundance: NA; v_gene: TRBV6-6; d_gene: TRBD2; j_gene: TRBJ2-3; CDR3nt: TGTGCCAGCAGGAAACTAGCGGGAGCGACAGATACGCAGTATTTT; CDR3aa: CASRKLAGATDTQYF
abundance: NA; v_gene: TRBV3-1; d_gene: NA; j_gene: TRBJ2-5; CDR3nt: TGTGCCAGCAGCCAAGTGGTAGAGACCCAGTACTTC; CDR3aa: CASSQVVETQYF
abundance: NA; v_gene: TRBV20-1; d_gene: NA; j_gene: TRBJ2-5; CDR3nt: TGCAGTGCTAGAAGGACCGAAGAGACCCAGTACTTC; CDR3aa: CSARRTEETQYF
abundance: NA; v_gene: TRBV27; d_gene: NA; j_gene: TRBJ1-1; CDR3nt: TGTGCCAGCAGTTCTTGGTTGACCACCGAAGCTTTCTTT; CDR3aa: CASSSWLTTEAFF
abundance: once; v_gene: TRBV6-2/TRBV6-3; d_gene: TRBD1; j_gene: TRBJ2-2; CDR3nt: TGTGCCAGCAGTCGGCTAGGGGGCAGGGGCACCGGGGAGCTGTTTTTT; CDR3aa: CASSRLGGRGTGELFF
abundance: NA; v_gene: TRBV4-1; d_gene: TRBD1; j_gene: TRBJ1-2; CDR3nt: TGCGCCAGCAGCCAACAATCCGGGACAGGGCTCTATGGCTACACCTTC; CDR3aa: CASSQQSGTGLYGYTF
abundance: NA; v_gene: TRBV5-1; d_gene: TRBD2; j_gene: TRBJ2-3; CDR3nt: TGCGCCAGCAGGGGGACTAGCGGAGTCAAAAGCACAGATACGCAGTATTTT; CDR3aa: CASRGTSGVKSTDTQYF
abundance: NA; v_gene: TRBV6-1; d_gene: TRBD1; j_gene: TRBJ1-5; CDR3nt: TGTGCCAGCGGCCGCGGGACAGCAGACAATCAGCCCCAGCATTTT; CDR3aa: CASGRGTADNQPQHF
abundance: few; v_gene: TRBV6-5; d_gene: NA; j_gene: TRBJ2-1; CDR3nt: TGTGCCAGCAGTTACTTGGGTCCCGGCCTAAGCTCCTACAATGAGCAGTTCTTC; CDR3aa: CASSYLGPGLSSYNEQFF
abundance: NA; v_gene: TRBV28; d_gene: NA; j_gene: TRBJ2-1; CDR3nt: TGTGCCAGCAGTTTAGAGGGACGGATAAACTACAATGAGCAGTTCTTC; CDR3aa: CASSLEGRINYNEQFF
abundance: NA; v_gene: TRBV12-5; d_gene: TRBD1; j_gene: TRBJ2-7; CDR3nt: TGTGCTAGTGGTTGGCTTCTACAGGGGAAGAGCTCCTACAATGAGCAGTACTTC; CDR3aa: CASGWLLQGKSSYNEQYF
abundance: NA; v_gene: TRBV25-1; d_gene: TRBD2; j_gene: TRBJ2-5; CDR3nt: TGTGCCAGCAGTGGCACTAGCGGGATCGATGAGCAGTACTTC; CDR3aa: CASSGTSGIDEQYF
abundance: NA; v_gene: TRBV4-3; d_gene: TRBD1; j_gene: TRBJ2-7; CDR3nt: TGCGCCAGCAGCCAATCGGACAGGGGTTTCTACGAGCAGTACTTC; CDR3aa: CASSQSDRGFYEQYF
abundance: NA; v_gene: TRBV28; d_gene: TRBD2; j_gene: TRBJ2-7; CDR3nt: TGTGCCAGCAGTTTAAGCCGTGGGGGGGGCTACGAGCAGTACTTC; CDR3aa: CASSLSRGGGYEQYF
abundance: NA; v_gene: TRBV12-3/TRBV12-4; d_gene: TRBD2; j_gene: TRBJ2-7; CDR3nt: TGTGCCAGCAGTTTAACGCTCAGCGGGGACCTCCCCTACGAGCAGTACTTC; CDR3aa: CASSLTLSGDLPYEQYF
abundance: NA; v_gene: TRBV6-1; d_gene: NA; j_gene: TRBJ1-2; CDR3nt: TGTGCCAGCACGTGGCAACAGGCTAACTATGGCTACACCTTC; CDR3aa: CASTWQQANYGYTF
abundance: NA; v_gene: TRBV9; d_gene: NA; j_gene: TRBJ2-1; CDR3nt: TGTGCCAGCGGCGTAGATTTGAGGGGCTACAATGAGCAGTTCTTC; CDR3aa: CASGVDLRGYNEQFF
abundance: NA; v_gene: TRBV2; d_gene: TRBD1; j_gene: TRBJ1-2; CDR3nt: TGTGCCAGCAGTGATCCCCAGGGGGCTTGGTATGGCTACACCTTC; CDR3aa: CASSDPQGAWYGYTF
abundance: NA; v_gene: TRBV7-2; d_gene: NA; j_gene: TRBJ2-7; CDR3nt: TGCGCCAGCAGCTTAGAGGGGACAACCTACTACGAGCAGTACTTC; CDR3aa: CASSLEGTTYYEQYF
abundance: once; v_gene: TRBV29-1; d_gene: NA; j_gene: TRBJ2-7; CDR3nt: TGCAGCGTTGAGCCAGGAAGACCCTACAATGAGCAGTACTTC; CDR3aa: CSVEPGRPYNEQYF
abundance: NA; v_gene: TRBV6-1; d_gene: TRBD1; j_gene: TRBJ1-2; CDR3nt: TGTGCCAGCAGTACGTCTCCGGACAGGGAAAATAACTATGGCTACACCTTC; CDR3aa: CASSTSPDRENNYGYTF
abundance: NA; v_gene: TRBV6-5; d_gene: TRBD2; j_gene: TRBJ2-5; CDR3nt: TGTGCCAGCAGTTACTGGGCTAGCGGGATTTCGGAGACCCAGTACTTC; CDR3aa: CASSYWASGISETQYF
abundance: few; v_gene: TRBV6-5; d_gene: TRBD2; j_gene: TRBJ2-7; CDR3nt: TGTGCCAGCAGTCCCTGGGGGACTAAGGGACCCTACGAGCAGTACTTC; CDR3aa: CASSPWGTKGPYEQYF
abundance: NA; v_gene: TRBV12-3/TRBV12-4; d_gene: TRBD2; j_gene: TRBJ2-3; CDR3nt: TGTGCCAGCAGCGGACTAGCGGGAGATACGCAGTATTTT; CDR3aa: CASSGLAGDTQYF
abundance: NA; v_gene: TRBV15; d_gene: TRBD1; j_gene: TRBJ1-4; CDR3nt: TGTGCCACCAGCAGAGATCTCAGATTGGGACAGATTGGAAAACTGTTTTTT; CDR3aa: CATSRDLRLGQIGKLFF
abundance: few; v_gene: TRBV29-1; d_gene: TRBD1; j_gene: TRBJ1-4; CDR3nt: TGCAGCGTAGGGACAGGGTCCCAAGAAAAACTGTTTTTT; CDR3aa: CSVGTGSQEKLFF
abundance: NA; v_gene: TRBV3-1; d_gene: NA; j_gene: TRBJ1-4; CDR3nt: TGTGCCAGCAGCCAAGAGGAGACGGTCGGGGAAAAACTGTTTTTT; CDR3aa: CASSQEETVGEKLFF
abundance: NA; v_gene: TRBV4-1; d_gene: NA; j_gene: TRBJ2-1; CDR3nt: TGCGCCAGCAGCCATGGGTACTTGAGCTCCTACAATGAGCGGTTCTTC; CDR3aa: CASSHGYLSSYNERFF
abundance: NA; v_gene: TRBV12-3/TRBV12-4; d_gene: TRBD1; j_gene: TRBJ1-4; CDR3nt: TGTGCCAGCAGCCAAGACAGGGGGCTCGGTGAAAAACTGTTTTTT; CDR3aa: CASSQDRGLGEKLFF
abundance: few; v_gene: TRBV15; d_gene: NA; j_gene: TRBJ2-6; CDR3nt: TGTGCCACCAGCAGGCTAGGGGCCAACGTCCTGACTTTC; CDR3aa: CATSRLGANVLTF
abundance: few; v_gene: TRBV6-6; d_gene: TRBD2; j_gene: TRBJ2-1; CDR3nt: TGTGCCAGCAGGACCCTAGCGGGAGTTGGAGAGCAGTTCTTC; CDR3aa: CASRTLAGVGEQFF
abundance: few; v_gene: TRBV29-1; d_gene: NA; j_gene: TRBJ2-2; CDR3nt: TGCAGCGTTGAATCCCCAGGGCGGGGCCGAGTCACCGGGGAGCTGTTTTTT; CDR3aa: CSVESPGRGRVTGELFF
abundance: NA; v_gene: TRBV6-1; d_gene: TRBD1; j_gene: TRBJ2-7; CDR3nt: TGTGCCAGCAGAGACGATGGACAGGGACTTCGCTACGAGCAGTACTTC; CDR3aa: CASRDDGQGLRYEQYF
abundance: NA; v_gene: TRBV7-2; d_gene: TRBD2; j_gene: TRBJ2-7; CDR3nt: TGTGCCAGCAGCTTAACACACGGACTAGCGGCCTACGAGCAGTACTTC; CDR3aa: CASSLTHGLAAYEQYF
abundance: few; v_gene: TRBV20-1; d_gene: NA; j_gene: TRBJ2-3; CDR3nt: TGCAGTGCTAGGGCCCCGGTCACAGATACGCAGTATTTT; CDR3aa: CSARAPVTDTQYF
abundance: few; v_gene: TRBV6-5; d_gene: TRBD1; j_gene: TRBJ2-5; CDR3nt: TGTGCCAGCAGTTCTATCTACGGGGACAGGCAAGAGACCCAGTACTTC; CDR3aa: CASSSIYGDRQETQYF
abundance: NA; v_gene: TRBV25-1; d_gene: NA; j_gene: TRBJ2-1; CDR3nt: TGTGCCAGCAGTGGTTACAGGGACCCCTACAATGAGCAGTTCTTC; CDR3aa: CASSGYRDPYNEQFF
abundance: NA; v_gene: TRBV7-9; d_gene: NA; j_gene: TRBJ1-2; CDR3nt: TGTGCCAGCACCCAGGGCATTGATGGCTACACCTTC; CDR3aa: CASTQGIDGYTF
abundance: NA; v_gene: TRBV7-9; d_gene: TRBD2; j_gene: TRBJ2-1; CDR3nt: TGTGCCAGCAGCCCTGACCCTAGCGGGAGGGCAAATGAGCAGTTCTTC; CDR3aa: CASSPDPSGRANEQFF
abundance: NA; v_gene: TRBV12-3/TRBV12-4; d_gene: NA; j_gene: TRBJ2-1; CDR3nt: TGTGCCAGCTGCTCACTGGGCCCCTACAATGAGCAGTTCTTC; CDR3aa: CASCSLGPYNEQFF